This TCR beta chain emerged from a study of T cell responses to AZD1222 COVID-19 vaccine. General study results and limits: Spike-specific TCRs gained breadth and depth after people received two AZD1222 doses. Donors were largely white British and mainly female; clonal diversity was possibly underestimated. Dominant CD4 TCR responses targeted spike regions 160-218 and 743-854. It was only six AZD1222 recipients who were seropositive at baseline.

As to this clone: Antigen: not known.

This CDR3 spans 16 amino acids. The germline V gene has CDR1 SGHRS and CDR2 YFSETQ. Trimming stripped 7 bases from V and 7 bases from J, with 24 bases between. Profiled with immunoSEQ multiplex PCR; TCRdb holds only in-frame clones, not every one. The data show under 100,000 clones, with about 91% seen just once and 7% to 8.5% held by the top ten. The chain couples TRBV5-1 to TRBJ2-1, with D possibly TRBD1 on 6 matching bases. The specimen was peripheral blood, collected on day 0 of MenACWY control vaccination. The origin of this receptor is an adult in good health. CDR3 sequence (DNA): TGCGCCAGCGGGATCCAAACAGGGTTTTCGTTTAATGAGCAGTTCTTC. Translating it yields CASGIQTGFSFNEQFF.